One and the same sample provided the 20 T cell receptor beta chains below, sequenced in a study of blood T cell repertoires in COVID-19. Sequencing was performed with immunoSEQ multiplex PCR; in TCRdb, only in-frame clones are kept and a portion is missing. In the table there are 150,000 to 200,000 clones, about 86% of which are singletons. The specimen sequenced was peripheral blood. Source of these receptors: a woman in her twenties or thirties with active or convalescent COVID-19.

This sequence joins TRBV13 and TRBJ2-1; 7 bases agree with TRBD2. There are 16 residues in the CDR3. With V trimmed by 5 bases and J by 6 bases, 13 bases remained unmatched. The V gene's germline CDR1 is PRHDT and CDR2 FYEKMQ (reference sequence). The CDR3 loop reads CASSRNGGGYVNEQFF. The CDR3 nucleotides read TGTGCCAGCAGCCGCAATGGGGGGGGATATGTCAATGAGCAGTTCTTC.

The chain employs TRBV6-5 and TRBJ1-5; tentative D call: TRBD1 (6 bases). The germline gives CDR1 MNHEY, CDR2 SVGAGI. V lost 6 bases and J 3 bases, leaving 9 bases between the germline ends. CDR3 length equals 13 residues. The CDR3 protein is CASSRDINQPQHF. The CDR3 coding sequence is TGTGCCAGCAGCCGGGACATCAATCAGCCCCAGCATTTT.

This chain connects TRBV28 to TRBJ1-5, with TRBD1 as a possible D gene (5 bases). Trimming took 5 bases from V and 9 from J, leaving 20 bases between them. The CDR3 sequence is 15 residues long. Germline values: CDR1 MDHEN, CDR2 SYDVKM. CDR3 in DNA: TGTGCCAGCAGTCCGTCCCACGGGGGGGTTATGCCCCAGCATTTT. Translated, it gives CASSPSHGGVMPQHF.

V and J are TRBV30 and TRBJ1-2; D not certain. This CDR3 comprises 12 residues. CDR1 GTSNPN and CDR2 SVGIG come from the germline V gene (reference sequence). V gave up 1 base and J gave up 2 bases, with 5 bases separating them. The CDR3 bases are TGTGCCTGGAGTGGGGCGAACTATGGCTACACCTTC. It translates to CAWSGANYGYTF. Based on the CDR3 plus reference TRBV30 and TRBJ1-2, the full variable domain is SQTIHQWPATLVQPVGSPLSLECTVEGTSNPNLYWYRQAAGRGLQLLFYSVGIGQISSEVPQNLSASRPQDRQFILSSKKLLLSDSGFYLCAWSGANYGYTFGSGTRLTVV.

The chain combines TRBV10-3 with TRBJ1-2; 10 nucleotides match TRBD1. The CDR3 extends over 14 amino acids. The germline CDR1 and CDR2 sequences are ENHRY and SYGVKD. J lost 4 bases, V lost 5 bases, and 4 bases had no gene match. The CDR3 here is CAISKGQGSYGYTF. As DNA, the CDR3 is TGTGCCATCAGTAAGGGACAGGGGAGCTATGGCTACACCTTC.

The chain employs TRBV7-9 and TRBJ2-1; 12 positions match TRBD2. CDR1 is SEHNR and CDR2 is FQNEAQ in the germline V gene (reference sequence). This CDR3 is built from 18 residues. V lost 2 bases, J lost 6 bases, and 11 bases stayed unmatched. This chain's CDR3 is CASSLPYRLAGVRNEQFF. CDR3 sequence (DNA): TGTGCCAGCAGCTTACCTTACAGACTAGCGGGAGTCCGCAATGAGCAGTTCTTC.

The rearrangement links TRBV6-5 to TRBJ1-1; no firm D call. This CDR3 is 13 amino acids long. V gave up 0 bases and J gave up 11 bases, with 13 bases separating them. In germline, CDR1 is MNHEY, CDR2 SVGAGI. CDR3 sequence (DNA): TGTGCCAGCAGTTACTCGGGAGTAGCTGGTGCTTTCTTT. The encoded protein is CASSYSGVAGAFF.

J is TRBJ1-1 and V is TRBV10-1, with unresolved D. The CDR3 has 13 residues. Germline loops: CDR1 WNHNN, CDR2 SYGVQD (reference sequence). V was cut by 5 bases and J by 11 bases, with 18 bases left in between. CDR3 bases: TGCGCCAGCAGTCCCTCGACATCCACCTCGGCTTTCTTT. Translating gives CASSPSTSTSAFF.

The rearrangement uses TRBV9 and TRBJ2-3, with TRBD1 matching over 9 bases. Germline-derived CDR1 and CDR2 are SGDLS and YYNGEE. There are 16 residues in the CDR3. The ends lost 3 bases at V and 5 bases at J; junction bases unmatched: 10. In DNA form, the CDR3 reads TGTGCCAGCAGCGAACAGGGGGCGCAAGTCGGAGATACGCAGTATTTT. Translation gives CASSEQGAQVGDTQYF.

J is TRBJ1-1 and V is TRBV7-9, with 9 bases lining up with TRBD1. The CDR3 is 15 amino acids. CDR1 and CDR2 from the germline V gene are SEHNR and FQNEAQ (reference sequence). V lost 5 bases, J lost 4 bases, and 8 bases stayed unmatched. The CDR3, as DNA: TGTGCCAGCAGCCTCGGGACAGGGAGGAGCACTGAAGCTTTCTTT. This codes for CASSLGTGRSTEAFF.

By proportion, this clone is medium-sized. V gene TRBV5-6 combines with J gene TRBJ2-7; 11 bases agree with TRBD2. The J segment lost 3 bases and the V segment lost 3 bases, leaving 5 bases of the junction unmatched. Germline-derived CDR1 and CDR2 are SGHDT and YYEEEE. The CDR3 spans 15 residues. The CDR3 sequence: CASSSLLAGDYEQYF. The DNA for the CDR3 is TGTGCCAGCAGCTCGCTACTAGCGGGAGACTACGAGCAGTACTTC.

This chain uses TRBV3-1 (or the pseudogene TRBV3-2) with TRBJ1-2, with 9 bases that match TRBD1. The CDR3 contains 17 residues. Trimming at V came to 2 bases and at J to 2 bases, leaving 9 bases not matched to a gene. CDR1 and CDR2 (germline): LGHDT, YNNKEL (reference sequence). The DNA for the CDR3 is TGTGCCAGCAGCCAATCCGGGACAGGGCTGGGAAACTATGGCTACACCTTC. Translation gives CASSQSGTGLGNYGYTF.

J is TRBJ1-1 and V is TRBV11-3; no definite D call. The CDR3 length is 15 residues. V lost 5 bases to trimming and J lost 4 bases, with 17 bases between them. Per germline, CDR1 SGHNT and CDR2 YENEEA. DNA of the CDR3: TGTGCCAGCAGCCCGAGAGGCCGCCTAAGCACTGAAGCTTTCTTT. This encodes CASSPRGRLSTEAFF.

The rearrangement uses TRBV12-3 or TRBV12-4 and TRBJ2-3; 10 bases fit TRBD2. CDR3 length: 12 residues. V dropped 11 bases and J dropped 8; count of bases not matched to a gene: 7. The CDR3 spells CASLAGGPTQYF. CDR3 in DNA: TGTGCCTCCTTAGCGGGGGGCCCTACGCAGTATTTT.

This clone is a singleton in its sample. The rearrangement joins TRBV20-1 to TRBJ2-5; a possible D gene is TRBD1 (5 bases). The germline V and J ends were trimmed by 5 bases and 6 bases, with 10 bases remaining between them. CDR3 length: 11 residues. Germline V gives CDR1 DFQATT, CDR2 SNEGSKA (reference sequence). For the CDR3, the DNA is TGCAGTGCTCCACAGGCCCAGACCCAGTACTTC. It codes for CSAPQAQTQYF.

The chain uses TRBV19 and TRBJ2-7, with 8 positions matching TRBD1. V gave up 4 bases and J gave up 0 bases; unmatched junction bases: 8. Per germline, CDR1 LNHDA and CDR2 SQIVND (reference sequence). The CDR3 loop spans 16 amino acids. The CDR3 coding sequence is TGTGCCAGTAGTAAACCCCCCGGACAGGGCTCCTACGAGCAGTACTTC. Amino acid sequence: CASSKPPGQGSYEQYF.

The chain links TRBV5-6 to TRBJ1-5; 7 bases fit TRBD1. The CDR3 is 14 residues long. The junction had 9 bases not matched to a gene; V was cut back by 5 bases and J by 7 bases. Germline CDR1 SGHDT, CDR2 YYEEEE. The CDR3 sequence is CASSTAGGYQPQHF. The CDR3, as DNA: TGTGCCAGCAGTACGGCAGGGGGATACCAGCCCCAGCATTTT. The whole variable domain, filled in from reference TRBV5-6 and TRBJ1-5, reads DAGVTQSPTHLIKTRGQQVTLRCSPKSGHDTVSWYQQALGQGPQFIFQYYEEEERQRGNFPDRFSGHQFPNYSSELNVNALLLGDSALYLCASSTAGGYQPQHFGDGTRLSIL.

This chain links TRBV9 with TRBJ2-1, with 10 bases aligning to TRBD2. The CDR3 loop spans 16 amino acids. V gave up 0 bases and J gave up 10 bases; unmatched junction bases: 10. CDR1 is SGDLS and CDR2 is YYNGEE in the germline V gene. The CDR3 nucleotides are TGTGCCAGCAGCGTAGCTTTAGCGGGGGGCGCAGGAGAGCAGTTCTTC. This sequence encodes CASSVALAGGAGEQFF.

The V and J genes are TRBV10-3 and TRBJ2-7, with 12 bases lining up with TRBD2. The junction had 6 bases not matched to a gene; V was cut back by 8 bases and J by 1 base. Germline-derived CDR1 and CDR2 are ENHRY and SYGVKD. The CDR3 has 15 residues. The CDR3 region has the DNA TGTGCCATCCTAGCGGGAGGGCCTCTATCCTACGAGCAGTACTTC. It encodes CAILAGGPLSYEQYF.

There are a few counts of this clone. V gene TRBV7-9 combines with J gene TRBJ2-7; the match to TRBD1 covers 7 bases. Germline V gives CDR1 SEHNR, CDR2 FQNEAQ (reference sequence). This CDR3 contains 15 residues. V dropped 5 bases and J dropped 2; count of bases not matched to a gene: 9. The CDR3 DNA reads as TGTGCCAGCAGCCCCTGGACAGGTTCCGCCTACGAGCAGTACTTC. Encoded protein: CASSPWTGSAYEQYF. The whole variable domain, filled in from reference TRBV7-9 and TRBJ2-7, reads DTGVSQNPRHKITKRGQNVTFRCDPISEHNRLYWYRQTLGQGPEFLTYFQNEAQLEKSRLLSDRFSAERPKGSFSTLEIQRTEQGDSAMYLCASSPWTGSAYEQYFGPGTRLTVT.